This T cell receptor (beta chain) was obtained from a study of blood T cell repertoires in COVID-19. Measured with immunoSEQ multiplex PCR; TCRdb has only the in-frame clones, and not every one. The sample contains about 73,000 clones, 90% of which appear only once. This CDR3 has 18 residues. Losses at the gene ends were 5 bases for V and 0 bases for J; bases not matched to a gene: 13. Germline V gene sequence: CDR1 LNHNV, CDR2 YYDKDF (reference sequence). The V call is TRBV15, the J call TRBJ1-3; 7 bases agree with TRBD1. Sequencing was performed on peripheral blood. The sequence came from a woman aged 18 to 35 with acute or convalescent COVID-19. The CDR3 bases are TGTGCCACCAGCGGGGTATGGGACAGAGCCAGCTCTGGAAACACCATATATTTT. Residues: CATSGVWDRASSGNTIYF.